Presented here are 20 T cell receptor beta chains from one specimen sequenced in a study of blood T cell repertoires in COVID-19. The method was immunoSEQ multiplex PCR; TCRdb's version includes in-frame clones alone and lacks a portion of them. Of 100,000 or so clones listed, 85% to 90% were seen once; the top ten hold under 4.5%. The sequencing sample was made of peripheral blood. The receptors here all came from a man between 45 and 60 years old with acute or convalescent COVID-19.

The chain recombines TRBV7-9 with TRBJ1-5; a weak D match, TRBD1 (6 bases). Germline CDR1 is SEHNR and CDR2 is FQNEAQ (reference sequence). Trimming cost V 1 base and J 3 bases, with 7 bases left between them. This CDR3 region has 14 residues. The CDR3 DNA follows: TGTGCCAGCAGCTTAGGGGGGCTCAATCAGCCCCAGCATTTT. Its protein is CASSLGGLNQPQHF.

The chain joins TRBV5-1 to TRBJ2-2; D is undetermined. Trimming left V 1 base short and J 2 bases short, with 3 bases between. CDR1 SGHRS and CDR2 YFSETQ come from the germline V gene. The CDR3 length is 13 residues. Here the CDR3 DNA reads TGCGCCAGCAGCTTGACAAACACCGGGGAGCTGTTTTTT. Its translation: CASSLTNTGELFF.

The chain links TRBV30 to TRBJ2-7; 11 nucleotides match TRBD1. The CDR3 has 15 amino acids. V trimming: 5 bases; J trimming: 2 bases; junction bases outside the gene matches: 8. Germline V CDR1 and CDR2: GTSNPN, SVGIG (reference sequence). The CDR3 region has the DNA TGTGCCTGGGGCACCGGGACAGGGGGAACCTACGAGCAGTACTTC. It codes for CAWGTGTGGTYEQYF.

In DNA, the CDR3 is TGTGCCAGCAGCTTATCAAATTCGGGGATTCGGCAGCCCCAGCATTTT. The encoded protein is CASSLSNSGIRQPQHF. The chain recombines TRBV7-8 with TRBJ1-5, with D uncertain. Trimming left V 2 bases short and J 7 bases short, with 18 bases between. Per the germline V gene, CDR1 is SGHVS and CDR2 is FQNEAQ. This CDR3 comprises 16 residues.

The chain couples TRBV14 to TRBJ1-3, with D unresolved. V gave up 4 bases and J gave up 4 bases, with 14 bases separating them. The CDR3 contains 15 residues. Germline V gives CDR1 SGHDN, CDR2 FVKESK. The DNA for the CDR3 is TGTGCCAGCAGCCTTCTAGGCGTGAAAGGAAACACCATATATTTT. Its protein is CASSLLGVKGNTIYF. The full variable domain, its missing parts supplied by reference TRBV14 and TRBJ1-3, is EAGVTQFPSHSVIEKGQTVTLRCDPISGHDNLYWYRRVMGKEIKFLLHFVKESKQDESGMPNNRFLAERTGGTYSTLKVQPAELEDSGVYFCASSLLGVKGNTIYFGEGSWLTVV.

The rearrangement joins TRBV5-1 to TRBJ2-2; D is possibly TRBD1 (5 bases). V was pared by 0 bases and J by 2 bases, with 20 bases between. This CDR3 is 19 amino acids long. CDR1 is SGHRS and CDR2 is YFSETQ in the germline V gene. CDR3 sequence reads: CASSLARAGLVANTGELFF. The CDR3 nucleotides read TGCGCCAGCAGCTTGGCCCGGGCAGGGCTGGTCGCCAACACCGGGGAGCTGTTTTTT.

This clone was found once. The CDR3 reads CASKGGGNTGELFF. The CDR3 nucleotides read TGTGCCAGCAAGGGAGGAGGGAACACCGGGGAGCTGTTTTTT. The chain links TRBV25-1 to TRBJ2-2; D may be TRBD2 (6 bases). Germline loops: CDR1 MGHDK, CDR2 SYGVNS. V was cut by 7 bases and J by 1 base, with 10 bases left in between. The CDR3 sequence is 14 residues long.

This clone has just one count. V usage is TRBV2 and J usage is TRBJ2-4, with a possible D match to TRBD2 (6 bases). The V and J ends lost 5 bases and 2 bases respectively, with 10 bases between them. Germline lookup yields CDR1 SNHLY and CDR2 FYNNEI. The CDR3 spans 14 residues. The CDR3 loop is CASSRLVPKNIQYF. The CDR3 DNA follows: TGTGCCAGCAGTAGACTAGTTCCCAAAAACATTCAGTACTTC.

This clone was observed once. This chain uses TRBV7-8 with TRBJ2-7; no clear D. Trimming pared 1 base from V and 4 bases from J, leaving 5 bases between. The CDR3 spans 12 residues. Germline-derived CDR1 and CDR2 are SGHVS and FQNEAQ. The CDR3 is CASSLVSYEQYF. In DNA, the CDR3 is TGTGCCAGCAGCTTAGTCAGTTACGAGCAGTACTTC. The whole variable domain, remainder taken from reference TRBV7-8 and TRBJ2-7, is GAGVSQSPRYKVAKRGQDVALRCDPISGHVSLFWYQQALGQGPEFLTYFQNEAQLDKSGLPSDRFFAERPEGSVSTLKIQRTQQEDSAVYLCASSLVSYEQYFGPGTRLTVT.

The gene calls are TRBV18 and TRBJ1-4, with no clear D. This CDR3 is built from 16 residues. CDR1 and CDR2 from the germline V gene are KGHSH and LQKENI. The germline V and J ends were trimmed by 2 bases and 0 bases, with 10 bases remaining between them. The DNA of the CDR3 is TGTGCCAGCTCACCAATCTCCGGGACAACTAATGAAAAACTGTTTTTT. Amino acids: CASSPISGTTNEKLFF.

The chain has TRBV5-4 and TRBJ2-5, with a tentative D call TRBD1 (7 bases). Trimming removed 2 bases at V and 6 bases at J, with 14 bases between. Germline loops: CDR1 SGHNT, CDR2 YYREEE (reference sequence). The CDR3 runs to 14 residues. The CDR3 loop is CASSFPQGGQTQYF. The CDR3 DNA follows: TGTGCCAGCAGCTTTCCGCAGGGGGGTCAGACCCAGTACTTC.

The chain carries TRBV4-1 and TRBJ2-1; 12 bases match TRBD2. Trimming took 2 bases from V and 4 from J; bases not matched to a gene: 18. CDR1 is MGHRA and CDR2 is YSYEKL in the germline V gene. The CDR3 runs to 21 residues. The CDR3 protein is CASSQKRTSGMTNYRYNEQFF. Written as DNA, the CDR3 is TGCGCCAGCAGCCAAAAGCGGACTAGCGGGATGACCAACTACAGGTACAATGAGCAGTTCTTC.

The rearrangement links TRBV9 to TRBJ1-2; TRBD1 matches 9 bases. The V and J ends lost 3 bases and 1 base, in that order; junction bases with no gene match: 4. Germline V gene data show CDR1 as SGDLS and CDR2 as YYNGEE. The CDR3 runs 15 residues. The CDR3 nucleotides read TGTGCCAGCAGCGCCAGGACAGGGGTTAACTATGGCTACACCTTC. Amino acids: CASSARTGVNYGYTF.

The rearrangement uses TRBV10-1 and TRBJ1-2; 8 nucleotides match TRBD1. After removal of 6 bases from V and 4 bases from J, the junction contained 4 bases not matched to a gene. This CDR3 comprises 13 residues. From germline, CDR1 is WNHNN and CDR2 SYGVQD (reference sequence). The CDR3 protein is CASSRDRLYGYTF. The DNA for the CDR3 is TGCGCCAGCAGCCGGGACAGGCTCTATGGCTACACCTTC.

This clone turned up a few times. The gene calls are TRBV5-1 and TRBJ1-2; D is unclear. The germline V and J ends were trimmed by 0 bases and 6 bases, with 9 bases remaining between them. The CDR3 runs 13 residues. The germline V gene has CDR1 SGHRS and CDR2 YFSETQ. Written as DNA, the CDR3 is TGCGCCAGCAGCTTGGTGGCTGAAAATGGCTACACCTTC. It codes for CASSLVAENGYTF.

V and J are TRBV4-1 and TRBJ2-7, with unresolved D. CDR3 length: 16 amino acids. The germline V gene encodes CDR1 MGHRA and CDR2 YSYEKL. V was cut by 0 bases and J by 0 bases, with 12 bases left in between. This CDR3 reads CASSQEAVLSSYEQYF. CDR3 bases: TGCGCCAGCAGCCAAGAGGCGGTACTCAGCTCCTACGAGCAGTACTTC.

The V and J genes are TRBV9 and TRBJ2-7; TRBD2 is a possible D gene (5 bases). The CDR3 extends over 14 amino acids. Between the trimmed V and J ends, which lost 4 bases and 3 bases, there was a span of 14 bases. The germline V gene has CDR1 SGDLS and CDR2 YYNGEE. Here the CDR3 reads CASSPGVASYEQYF. The CDR3 region has the DNA TGTGCCAGCAGCCCTGGGGTAGCGAGCTACGAGCAGTACTTC. Full variable domain (rest looked up from reference TRBV9 and TRBJ2-7): DSGVTQTPKHLITATGQRVTLRCSPRSGDLSVYWYQQSLDQGLQFLIQYYNGEERAKGNILERFSAQQFPDLHSELNLSSLELGDSALYFCASSPGVASYEQYFGPGTRLTVT.

The chain recombines TRBV6-1 with TRBJ2-7; TRBD1 matches 11 bases. CDR1 is MNHNS, CDR2 SASEGT, per germline. V shed 7 bases, J shed 6 bases, and the junction held 11 bases outside the gene matches. The CDR3 runs to 15 residues. For the CDR3, the DNA is TGTGCCAGCACCGAAACCGGGACAGGGGGTCGCGAGCAGTACTTC. Amino acids: CASTETGTGGREQYF.

This clone has only one observation. The chain joins TRBV6-2 or TRBV6-3 to TRBJ2-1, with 14 bases matching TRBD2. This CDR3 has 18 residues. V shed 2 bases and J 4 bases; nucleotides not matched to a gene: 7. Germline V gene data show CDR1 as MNHEY and CDR2 as SVGEGT. The CDR3 sequence is CASSYRLGLAGGYNEQFF. CDR3 sequence (DNA): TGTGCCAGCAGTTACCGCCTTGGACTAGCGGGGGGATACAATGAGCAGTTCTTC.

The rearrangement links TRBV11-2 to TRBJ1-1; D is ambiguous. The V gene lost 6 bases and the J gene lost 0 bases, with 8 bases spanning the gap. The CDR3 has 13 residues. CDR1 and CDR2 from the germline V gene are SGHAT and FQNNGV. The CDR3 nucleotides are TGTGCCAGCAGTCAAACGGTGAACACTGAAGCTTTCTTT. This translates into CASSQTVNTEAFF.